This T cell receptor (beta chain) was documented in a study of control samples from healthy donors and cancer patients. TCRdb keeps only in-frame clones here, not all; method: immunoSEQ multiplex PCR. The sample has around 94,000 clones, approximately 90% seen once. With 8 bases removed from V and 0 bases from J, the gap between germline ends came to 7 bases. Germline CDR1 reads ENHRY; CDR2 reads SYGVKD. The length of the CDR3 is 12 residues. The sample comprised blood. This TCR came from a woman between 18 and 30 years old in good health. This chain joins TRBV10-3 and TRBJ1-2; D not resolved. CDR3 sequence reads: CAIGGTNYGYTF. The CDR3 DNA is TGTGCCATCGGAGGGACTAACTATGGCTACACCTTC.